The clone carrying this T cell receptor beta chain came up a few times. Its antigen is unidentified. The CDR3 is 15 amino acids. V was trimmed by 1 base and J by 2 bases, leaving 9 bases between them. Germline V gives CDR1 MNHNY, CDR2 SVGAGI (reference sequence). The PCR was carried out with 60 Vbeta primers and 13 Jbeta primers. TCRdb's copy holds only in-frame clones and misses some; the assay was immunoSEQ multiplex PCR. This sample yields 90,000 to 150,000 clones, of which roughly 63% are seen a single time; less than 12% belongs to the top ten. The sample is drawn from a study of cytomegalovirus exposure and HLA in healthy donors. Study observations and caveats: Among immune exposure information, only CMV serostatus was available. Earlier findings revealed that most TCR beta V segments proved productive either about 87% or about 30% of the time.

This TCR was recovered from a man aged 40-49 years in good health and CMV-seropositive. The sequenced sample consisted of PBMCs. The chain uses TRBV6-6 and TRBJ1-3, with D perhaps matching TRBD1 (6 bases). DNA of the CDR3: TGTGCCAGCAGTTACTTCACAGGGCCTGGAAACACCATATATTTT. It is translated as CASSYFTGPGNTIYF.